One sample yielded the 2 T cell receptor beta chains listed below, sequenced in a study of cytomegalovirus exposure and HLA in healthy donors. PCR employed 60 Vbeta and 13 Jbeta primers. Assay used: immunoSEQ multiplex PCR; TCRdb lists only in-frame clones, some missing. The table has under 200,000 clones, roughly four fifths seen once. Sample: PBMCs. The receptors stem from a girl aged 2 to 10 in good health and CMV-seropositive.

V is TRBV4-1 and J is TRBJ1-2; tentative D call: TRBD1 (6 bases). Germline V CDR1 and CDR2: MGHRA, YSYEKL. V lost 1 base and J 0 bases, leaving 12 bases between the germline ends. CDR3 length: 16 amino acids. CDR3 coding DNA: TGCGCCAGCAGCCAAGTGGGGGCACCGGCTAACTATGGCTACACCTTC. Translation: CASSQVGAPANYGYTF.

The chain couples TRBV12-5 to TRBJ2-7; 7 bases line up with TRBD1. Trimming took 7 bases from V and 2 from J; bases not matched to a gene: 8. The CDR3 length is 14 residues. Germline CDR1 and CDR2: LGHNT and FRNRAP. The CDR3 is CASVTGTAAYEQYF. The DNA of the CDR3 is TGTGCTAGTGTCACGGGGACAGCCGCCTACGAGCAGTACTTC.